Below are 3 T cell receptor beta chains sequenced from a single sample in a study of blood T cells in healthy people across ages. Alongside a J-beta primer mix, a sample-barcoded 5' primer served in a second PCR lasting roughly 7 to 11 cycles. A single record per CDR3 protein comes from TCRdb applying MiXCR to the 5' RACE reads. The repertoire holds roughly 900,000 distinct CDR3 sequences, about 48% seen once, with 13% in the top ten. Sequenced sample: blood. The receptors here all came from a man aged 25-40 years in good health.

The V call is TRBV7-2, the J call TRBJ2-5; maybe TRBD2 (6 bases). Between the trimmed V and J ends, which lost 5 bases and 2 bases, there was a span of 15 bases. The germline gives CDR1 SGHTA, CDR2 FQGNSA. The CDR3 consists of 15 residues. The CDR3, as DNA: TGTGCCAGCAGCCCATACGGGAGCGATCAAGAGACCCAGTACTTC. Its protein product is CASSPYGSDQETQYF.

CDR3 bases: TGTGCCAGCAGTTTAGGGTTTGCCAGTTCCTACAATGAGCAGTTCTTC. It encodes CASSLGFASSYNEQFF. V and J are TRBV28 and TRBJ2-1; unclear D gene. V lost 2 bases and J 1 base, leaving 12 bases between the germline ends. The V gene's germline CDR1 is MDHEN and CDR2 SYDVKM. This CDR3 has 16 amino acids. The full variable domain, rest sourced from reference TRBV28 and TRBJ2-1, is DVKVTQSSRYLVKRTGEKVFLECVQDMDHENMFWYRQDPGLGLRLIYFSYDVKMKEKGDIPEGYSVSREKKERFSLILESASTNQTSMYLCASSLGFASSYNEQFFGPGTRLTVL.

The rearrangement uses TRBV20-1 and TRBJ2-1, with 8 bases fitting TRBD2. The CDR3 loop spans 12 amino acids. CDR1 and CDR2 from the germline V gene are DFQATT and SNEGSKA (reference sequence). Unmatched junction bases numbered 6, after V lost 6 bases and J lost 8 bases. CDR3 DNA sequence: TGCAGTGCCAGGACTAGCAGCGATGAGCAGTTCTTC. It specifies CSARTSSDEQFF.